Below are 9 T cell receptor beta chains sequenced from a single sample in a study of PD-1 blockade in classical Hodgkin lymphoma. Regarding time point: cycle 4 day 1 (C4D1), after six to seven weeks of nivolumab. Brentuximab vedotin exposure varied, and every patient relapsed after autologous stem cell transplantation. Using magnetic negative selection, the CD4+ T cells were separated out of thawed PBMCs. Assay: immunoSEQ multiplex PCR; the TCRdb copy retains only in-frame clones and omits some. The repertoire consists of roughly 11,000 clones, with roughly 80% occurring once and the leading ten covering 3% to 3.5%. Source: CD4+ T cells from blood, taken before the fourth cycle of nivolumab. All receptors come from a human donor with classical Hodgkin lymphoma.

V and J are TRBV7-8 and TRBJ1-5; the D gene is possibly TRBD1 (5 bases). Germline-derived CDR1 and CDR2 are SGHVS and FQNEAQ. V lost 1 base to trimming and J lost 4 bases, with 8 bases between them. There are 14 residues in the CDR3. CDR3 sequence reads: CASSLVAGNQPQHF. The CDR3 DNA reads TGTGCCAGCAGCTTAGTTGCAGGGAATCAGCCCCAGCATTTT. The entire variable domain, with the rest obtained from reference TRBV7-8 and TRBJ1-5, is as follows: GAGVSQSPRYKVAKRGQDVALRCDPISGHVSLFWYQQALGQGPEFLTYFQNEAQLDKSGLPSDRFFAERPEGSVSTLKIQRTQQEDSAVYLCASSLVAGNQPQHFGDGTRLSIL.

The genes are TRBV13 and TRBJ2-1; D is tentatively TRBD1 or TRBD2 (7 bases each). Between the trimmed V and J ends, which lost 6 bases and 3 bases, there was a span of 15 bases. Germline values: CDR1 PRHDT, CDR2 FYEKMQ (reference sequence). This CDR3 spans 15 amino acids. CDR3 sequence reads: CASRSQGRDYNEQFF. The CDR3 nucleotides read TGTGCCAGCAGATCACAGGGGAGGGACTACAATGAGCAGTTCTTC.

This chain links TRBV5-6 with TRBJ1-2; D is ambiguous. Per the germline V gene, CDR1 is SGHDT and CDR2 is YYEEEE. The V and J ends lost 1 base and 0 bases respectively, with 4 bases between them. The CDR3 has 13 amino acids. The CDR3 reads CASSLRANYGYTF. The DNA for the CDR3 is TGTGCCAGCAGCTTGCGGGCTAACTATGGCTACACCTTC. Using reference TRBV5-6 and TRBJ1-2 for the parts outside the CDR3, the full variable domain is DAGVTQSPTHLIKTRGQQVTLRCSPKSGHDTVSWYQQALGQGPQFIFQYYEEEERQRGNFPDRFSGHQFPNYSSELNVNALLLGDSALYLCASSLRANYGYTFGSGTRLTVV.

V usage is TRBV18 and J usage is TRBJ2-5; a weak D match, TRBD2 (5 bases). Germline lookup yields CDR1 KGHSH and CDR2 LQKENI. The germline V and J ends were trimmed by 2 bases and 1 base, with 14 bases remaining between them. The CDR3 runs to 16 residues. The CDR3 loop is CASSPNRLGSQETQYF. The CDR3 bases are TGTGCCAGCTCACCAAACCGGTTAGGGAGCCAAGAGACCCAGTACTTC.

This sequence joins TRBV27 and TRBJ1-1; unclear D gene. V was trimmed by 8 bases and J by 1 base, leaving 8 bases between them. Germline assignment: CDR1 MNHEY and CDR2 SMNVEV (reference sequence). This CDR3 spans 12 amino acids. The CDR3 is CASSASNTEAFF. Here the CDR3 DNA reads TGTGCCAGCTCTGCGTCGAACACTGAAGCTTTCTTT.

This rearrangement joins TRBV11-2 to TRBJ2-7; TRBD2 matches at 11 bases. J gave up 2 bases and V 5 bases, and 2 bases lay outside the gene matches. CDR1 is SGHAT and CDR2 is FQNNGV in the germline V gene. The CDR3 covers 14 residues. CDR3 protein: CASSLGLAAYEQYF. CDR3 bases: TGTGCCAGCAGCCTGGGACTAGCGGCCTACGAGCAGTACTTC.

The CDR3 DNA reads as TGTGCCAGCAGCCTAGGAGGGGACACAGATACGCAGTATTTT. Its protein product is CASSLGGDTDTQYF. The chain carries TRBV7-9 and TRBJ2-3; D possibly corresponds to TRBD2 (6 bases). Germline CDR1 reads SEHNR; CDR2 reads FQNEAQ (reference sequence). The CDR3 is 14 amino acids. The V end lost 5 bases, the J end lost 2 bases, and 11 bases lay between the germline ends.

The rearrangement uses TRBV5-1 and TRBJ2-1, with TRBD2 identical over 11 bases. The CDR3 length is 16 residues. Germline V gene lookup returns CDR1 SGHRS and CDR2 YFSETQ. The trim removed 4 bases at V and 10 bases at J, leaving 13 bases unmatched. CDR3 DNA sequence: TGCGCCAGCAGCCCGGGGACTAGCGGACCTATAGGGGAGCAGTTCTTC. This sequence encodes CASSPGTSGPIGEQFF. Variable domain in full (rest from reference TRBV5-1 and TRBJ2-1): KAGVTQTPRYLIKTRGQQVTLSCSPISGHRSVSWYQQTPGQGLQFLFEYFSETQRNKGNFPGRFSGRQFSNSRSEMNVSTLELGDSALYLCASSPGTSGPIGEQFFGPGTRLTVL.

In nucleotides, the CDR3 is TGCGCCAGCAGCCATCTAAGCGGGAGGGCCTCATACAATGAGCAGTTCTTC. This sequence encodes CASSHLSGRASYNEQFF. This rearrangement joins TRBV4-1 to TRBJ2-1; 10 positions agree with TRBD2. This CDR3 is 17 amino acids long. CDR1 is MGHRA, CDR2 YSYEKL, per germline. The trim removed 3 bases at V and 4 bases at J, leaving 9 bases unmatched.